The 5 T cell receptor beta chains in this list originate from one sample, sequenced in a study of cytotoxic CD8 clonotypes in ibrutinib-treated CLL. The data were produced by immunoSEQ multiplex PCR, yet TCRdb's version contains in-frame clones alone and is incomplete. The table includes about 160,000 clones, 81% detected once. The source was PBMCs, collected after 12 months of ibrutinib treatment. Source of these receptors: a human donor with chronic lymphocytic leukemia.

The chain couples TRBV28 to TRBJ1-2, with unresolved D. This CDR3 is 11 amino acids long. Trimming stripped 8 bases from V and 4 bases from J, with 8 bases between. Germline V lookup: CDR1 MDHEN, CDR2 SYDVKM. CDR3 sequence reads: CASRDFYGYTF. The CDR3 DNA is TGTGCCAGCCGTGACTTCTATGGCTACACCTTC.

The rearrangement uses TRBV28 and TRBJ2-3, with D tentatively TRBD2 (6 bases). The CDR3 length is 18 residues. Looked up from germline, CDR1 is MDHEN and CDR2 is SYDVKM. Trimming stripped 6 bases from V and 0 bases from J, with 22 bases between. The CDR3 region is CASSPLRNLALSTDTQYF. Here the CDR3 DNA reads TGTGCCAGCAGCCCGCTCAGGAACCTAGCGCTTAGCACAGATACGCAGTATTTT.

The V gene is TRBV18, the J gene TRBJ1-1; no clear D. The V and J ends lost 6 bases and 8 bases respectively, with 19 bases between them. The CDR3 runs 14 residues. Looked up from germline, CDR1 is KGHSH and CDR2 is LQKENI. The chain's CDR3 is CASSPVEGIGEAFF. CDR3 sequence (DNA): TGTGCCAGCTCCCCTGTCGAGGGCATTGGGGAAGCTTTCTTT.

The genes are TRBV19 and TRBJ2-7; TRBD1 matches at 11 bases. The CDR3 is 17 amino acids. The V gene's germline CDR1 is LNHDA and CDR2 SQIVND (reference sequence). Losses at the gene ends were 2 bases for V and 0 bases for J; bases not matched to a gene: 6. The CDR3 loop is CASSIRTGGIRSYEQYF. CDR3 nucleotides: TGTGCCAGTAGTATAAGGACAGGGGGCATTCGCTCCTACGAGCAGTACTTC.

V is TRBV5-1 and J is TRBJ2-3; 11 bases agree with TRBD2. Germline V gene data show CDR1 as SGHRS and CDR2 as YFSETQ. Trimming cost V 3 bases and J 6 bases; bases outside gene matches: 12. The length of the CDR3 is 17 residues. This CDR3 reads CASSSNLAGGPHDTQYF. CDR3 bases: TGCGCCAGCAGCTCCAATCTAGCGGGGGGCCCCCACGATACGCAGTATTTT.